This T cell receptor beta chain appears in the sequencing data of a study of graft-versus-host responses after intestinal transplantation. Study overall: The transplants performed in recipients were multivisceral, liver-intestinal, or isolated intestinal. Among the recipients, all got anti-thymocyte globulin induction and then tacrolimus and steroids for roughly three years.

Sequencing used immunoSEQ multiplex PCR; TCRdb keeps in-frame clones, though not all of them. The profile shows around 110,000 clones, 90% of them singletons. As regards this clone: As yet, its antigen is unknown.

The CDR3 is made up of 15 amino acids. Germline assignment: CDR1 MDHEN and CDR2 SYDVKM. V lost 5 bases and J lost 6; bases outside the gene matches: 11. Findings and caveats of the study: The highest levels of circulating GvH clones went along with early declines in HvG clones after transplant. Recipient marrow harbored GvH clones, some of which surfaced first in ileum or blood.

The starting material was unstimulated CD4+ T cells sorted from spleen or lymph node cells, obtained before intestinal transplant. This chain links TRBV28 with TRBJ2-3; 7 positions agree with TRBD1. This TCR was sampled from a human donor who received an intestinal transplant. The CDR3 sequence: CASSALRDSYDTQYF. CDR3 nucleotide sequence: TGTGCCAGCAGTGCCCTCCGGGACAGTTACGATACGCAGTATTTT. The variable domain in full, completed from reference TRBV28 and TRBJ2-3, reads DVKVTQSSRYLVKRTGEKVFLECVQDMDHENMFWYRQDPGLGLRLIYFSYDVKMKEKGDIPEGYSVSREKKERFSLILESASTNQTSMYLCASSALRDSYDTQYFGPGTRLTVL.